Listed below are T cell receptor beta chains from one sample, sequenced in a study of monozygotic twins with cystic fibrosis. Sequencing used immunoSEQ multiplex PCR; TCRdb keeps in-frame clones, though not all of them. This sample has about 36,000 clones, with 84% found just once. Sequencing was done on a sample of blood. These receptor sequences come from a girl aged 2 to 10 with cystic fibrosis. The CDR3 runs from the conserved cysteine through the conserved F or W. The D gene is left open where the match is weak. Clone size appears in some rows only: once, few, many, or a class for an expanded clone.

D gene,V gene,clone size,J gene,CDR3 protein,CDR3 DNA
-,TRBV9,once,TRBJ1-2,CASSAVHLGGYTF,TGTGCCAGCAGCGCCGTACACCTGGGAGGCTACACCTTC
-,TRBV29-1,-,TRBJ2-3,CSVVVRVGTDTQYF,TGCAGCGTTGTCGTTCGGGTAGGCACAGATACGCAGTATTTT
-,TRBV30,-,TRBJ1-3,CAWSVFGNTIYF,TGTGCCTGGAGTGTCTTTGGAAACACCATATATTTT
-,TRBV19,-,TRBJ1-6,CASRPGPYNSPLHF,TGTGCCAGTAGGCCGGGGCCTTATAATTCACCCCTCCACTTT
TRBD1,TRBV7-3,few,TRBJ2-1,CASSPRTGGSGNEQFF,TGTGCCAGCAGCCCGAGGACAGGGGGCTCTGGGAATGAGCAGTTCTTC
-,TRBV5-1,once,TRBJ2-2,CASSLTNTGELFF,TGCGCCAGCAGCTTGACAAACACCGGGGAGCTGTTTTTT
TRBD2,TRBV6-5,once,TRBJ2-1,CASSYSGEGSYNEQFF,TGTGCCAGCAGTTACTCTGGGGAGGGCTCCTACAATGAGCAGTTCTTC
-,TRBV5-3,few,TRBJ1-5,CARTRRGGGSNQPQHF,TGTGCCAGAACCCGGCGGGGAGGAGGCAGCAATCAGCCCCAGCATTTT
-,TRBV6-1,-,TRBJ1-3,CASSREFGNTIYF,TGTGCCAGCAGTAGGGAATTTGGAAACACCATATATTTT
-,TRBV4-1,once,TRBJ2-1,CASSQAYRNEQFF,TGCGCCAGCAGCCAAGCTTATCGGAATGAGCAGTTCTTC
TRBD2,TRBV7-2,-,TRBJ2-3,CASSSPDPELAGVTDTQYF,TGTGCCAGCAGTTCTCCGGACCCAGAACTAGCGGGGGTCACAGATACGCAGTATTTT
-,TRBV4-2,few,TRBJ1-4,CASSPLGRKLNEKLFF,TGTGCCAGCAGCCCCCTCGGACGGAAATTAAATGAAAAACTGTTTTTT
-,TRBV12-5,-,TRBJ2-1,CASGLEVNEQFF,TGTGCTAGTGGTTTGGAGGTCAATGAGCAGTTCTTC
-,TRBV30,-,TRBJ2-7,CACHLKAELPYEQYF,TGTGCCTGCCACCTAAAGGCAGAATTGCCCTACGAGCAGTACTTC
TRBD2,TRBV4-3,-,TRBJ2-3,CASSQALAGESTDTQYF,TGCGCCAGCAGCCAAGCCCTAGCGGGGGAGAGCACAGATACGCAGTATTTT
-,TRBV11-2,once,TRBJ2-1,CAIIHRGNEQFF,TGTGCCATCATCCATCGTGGCAATGAGCAGTTCTTC
-,TRBV19,few,TRBJ1-6,CASSMASYNSPLHF,TGTGCCAGTAGTATGGCGTCCTATAATTCACCCCTCCACTTT
TRBD1,TRBV13,-,TRBJ1-2,CASSFRQGWIYGYTF,TGTGCCAGCAGCTTCCGACAGGGGTGGATCTATGGCTACACCTTC
TRBD1,TRBV10-3,few,TRBJ1-2,CAIGGAQGVMGGYTF,TGTGCCATCGGGGGGGCACAGGGGGTCATGGGAGGCTACACCTTC
TRBD1,TRBV29-1,once,TRBJ2-1,CSVEDRGGGQFF,TGCAGCGTTGAAGATAGAGGGGGCGGACAGTTCTTC
-,TRBV19,-,TRBJ1-1,CASSIDGRAIEAFF,TGTGCCAGTAGTATAGATGGGAGGGCTATTGAAGCTTTCTTT
TRBD1,TRBV7-9,-,TRBJ2-7,CASSLGPGGEQYF,TGTGCCAGCAGCTTAGGCCCAGGGGGCGAGCAGTACTTC
-,TRBV30,-,TRBJ1-5,CAWSVQSNQPQHF,TGTGCCTGGAGTGTCCAGAGCAATCAGCCCCAGCATTTT
-,TRBV9,-,TRBJ1-1,CASSHAGQNTEAFF,TGTGCCAGCAGCCATGCAGGGCAGAACACTGAAGCTTTCTTT
-,TRBV5-8,-,TRBJ1-2,CASRRTLYTF,TGTGCCAGCAGACGGACACTCTATACCTTC
-,TRBV19,-,TRBJ1-1,CASSIFWHTEAFF,TGTGCCAGTAGTATTTTTTGGCACACTGAAGCTTTCTTT
TRBD1,TRBV18,-,TRBJ1-4,CASSPGQGHEKLFF,TGTGCCAGCTCACCGGGACAGGGCCATGAAAAACTGTTTTTT
TRBD1,TRBV7-2,-,TRBJ2-2,CASSSYRGRDTGELFF,TGTGCCAGCAGCTCCTACAGGGGGCGGGACACCGGGGAGCTGTTTTTT
TRBD2,TRBV14,-,TRBJ2-7,CASSLIGTSNEQYF,TGTGCCAGCAGCCTCATTGGGACTAGCAACGAGCAGTACTTC
TRBD1,TRBV6-5,few,TRBJ1-2,CASSSQGDGYTF,TGTGCCAGCAGTTCGCAGGGGGATGGCTACACCTTC
-,TRBV6-5,-,TRBJ2-7,CASSPTVSSYEQYF,TGTGCCAGCAGTCCCACCGTGAGCTCCTACGAGCAGTACTTC
-,TRBV7-2,-,TRBJ2-7,CASSLMSTQSYEQYF,TGTGCCAGCAGCTTAATGTCCACCCAAAGCTACGAGCAGTACTTC
-,TRBV6-6,once,TRBJ1-1,CASSYPRELGEAFF,TGTGCCAGCAGTTATCCCAGGGAATTGGGTGAAGCTTTCTTT
TRBD1,TRBV25-1,-,TRBJ2-5,CASSEGDREETQYF,TGTGCCAGCAGTGAGGGGGACAGGGAGGAGACCCAGTACTTC
TRBD1,TRBV2,once,TRBJ1-2,CASTGQGSGYTF,TGTGCCAGCACCGGACAGGGTTCGGGCTACACCTTC
-,TRBV18,-,TRBJ2-1,CASSPPAPSSYNEQFF,TGTGCCAGCTCACCACCGGCCCCTAGCTCCTACAATGAGCAGTTCTTC
-,TRBV4-1,-,TRBJ2-1,CASSLRSEQFF,TGCGCCAGCAGCCTCAGGAGTGAGCAGTTCTTC
TRBD2,TRBV30,-,TRBJ2-7,CAWRRGGSYEQYF,TGTGCCTGGAGGCGGGGAGGGTCCTACGAGCAGTACTTC
-,TRBV9,-,TRBJ2-5,CASSGPRGTETQYF,TGTGCCAGCAGCGGCCCGAGGGGGACAGAGACCCAGTACTTC
-,TRBV19,-,TRBJ2-2,CASRLAGELFF,TGTGCCAGTAGACTAGCCGGGGAGCTGTTTTTT
TRBD2,TRBV4-3,-,TRBJ2-2,CASNQLAGGSNTGELFF,TGCGCCAGCAACCAACTAGCGGGGGGCTCGAACACCGGGGAGCTGTTTTTT
-,TRBV6-5,-,TRBJ2-3,CASSWRTSTDTQYF,TGTGCCAGCAGTTGGCGAACTAGCACAGATACGCAGTATTTT
-,TRBV13,-,TRBJ2-3,CASSLEGDRTDTQYF,TGTGCCAGCAGCTTAGAGGGGGATCGCACAGATACGCAGTATTTT
-,TRBV6-5,-,TRBJ2-1,CASRGGVRNEQFF,TGTGCCAGCCGGGGCGGCGTTCGCAATGAGCAGTTCTTC
TRBD2,TRBV2,-,TRBJ2-1,CASSATSGEGYEQFF,TGTGCCAGCAGCGCTACTAGCGGGGAGGGATATGAGCAGTTCTTC